The clone carrying this TCR beta chain was found a few times. The antigen remains unidentified. The data were taken from a study of T cells after yellow fever vaccination. The study's findings and limits: Abundant clonotypes (contaminants from the bulk population) could be present in FACS-sorted repertoires. A small proportion of clonotypes was detected in both the CD4 and CD8 compartments. Re-detected after boosting: most primary clones, 96% of CD4 and about 89% of CD8.

The CDR3 has 12 residues. Trimming removed 6 bases from V and 4 bases from J, with 12 bases in between. Germline V gives CDR1 SQVTM, CDR2 ANQGSEA. They built TCR cDNA with 5'RACE template switching, a step that put in a universal primer site and UMIs. TCRdb independently ran MiXCR on the 5' RACE reads; one entry per CDR3 protein. The sample carries a few hundred thousand distinct CDR3 sequences, 4.1% recorded once. This TCR derives from a man aged 18 to 29 who received the YFV17D yellow fever vaccine. V usage is TRBV29-1 and J usage is TRBJ1-1, with D tentatively TRBD1 (6 bases). Here the sequenced sample was PBMCs, taken 5 days after the yellow fever booster vaccination. The CDR3 region is CSVQGLGTEAFF. CDR3 DNA sequence: TGCAGCGTACAGGGACTCGGCACTGAAGCTTTCTTT.